This TCR beta chain was sequenced during a study of blood T cell repertoires in COVID-19. About the research overall: The United States, Italy and Spain supplied acute and convalescent COVID-19 samples. Sample material is recorded as cDNA or gDNA derived from T cells, B-cell-depleted T cells, or PBMCs.

Authors' methods: Amplified reference gene primers provided the basis for estimating nucleated cell counts. Method: immunoSEQ multiplex PCR; TCRdb's copy keeps in-frame clones and lacks some. That table supplies the V and J calls and clone size; D and trimming were determined from the DNA. The repertoire consists of some 180,000 clones, with about 86% occurring once and the leading ten covering 11%. This clone appeared a few times. Between the trimmed V and J ends, which lost 1 base and 5 bases, there was a span of 13 bases. Germline CDR1 is SGHTS and CDR2 is YDEGEE. The CDR3 is 15 residues long. This chain links TRBV5-8 with TRBJ1-5, with D hard to call. Material: peripheral blood. The source of this sequence is a man in his 70s with active or convalescent COVID-19. The CDR3 sequence: CASSLTGTSYQPQHF. The CDR3 nucleotides read TGTGCCAGCAGCTTGACGGGTACCTCGTATCAGCCCCAGCATTTT.